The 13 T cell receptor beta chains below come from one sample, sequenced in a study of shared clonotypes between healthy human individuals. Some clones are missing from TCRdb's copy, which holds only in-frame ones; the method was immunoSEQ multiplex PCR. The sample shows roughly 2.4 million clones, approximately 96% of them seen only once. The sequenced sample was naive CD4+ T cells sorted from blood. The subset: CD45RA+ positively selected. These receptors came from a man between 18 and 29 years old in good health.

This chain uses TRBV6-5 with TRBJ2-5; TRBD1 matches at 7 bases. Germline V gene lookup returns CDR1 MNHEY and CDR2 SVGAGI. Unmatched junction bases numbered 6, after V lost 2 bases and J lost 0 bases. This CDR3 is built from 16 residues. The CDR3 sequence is CASSYPTGRNQETQYF. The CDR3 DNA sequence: TGTGCCAGCAGTTACCCGACAGGGAGAAACCAAGAGACCCAGTACTTC.

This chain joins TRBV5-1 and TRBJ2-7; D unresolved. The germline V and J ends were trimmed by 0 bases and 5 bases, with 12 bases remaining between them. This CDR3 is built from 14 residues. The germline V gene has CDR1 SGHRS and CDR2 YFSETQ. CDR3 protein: CASSLGAQSHEQYF. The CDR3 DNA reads TGCGCCAGCAGCTTGGGGGCCCAGAGCCACGAGCAGTACTTC.

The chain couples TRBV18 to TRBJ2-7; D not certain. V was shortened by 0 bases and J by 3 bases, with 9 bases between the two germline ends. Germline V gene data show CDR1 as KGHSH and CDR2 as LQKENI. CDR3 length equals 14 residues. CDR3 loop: CASSPPSRNYEQYF. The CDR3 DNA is TGTGCCAGCTCACCACCGAGTCGGAACTACGAGCAGTACTTC.

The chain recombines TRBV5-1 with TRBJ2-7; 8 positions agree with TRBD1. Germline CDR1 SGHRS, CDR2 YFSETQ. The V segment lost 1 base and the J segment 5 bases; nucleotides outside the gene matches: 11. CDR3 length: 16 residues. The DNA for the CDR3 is TGCGCCAGCAGCTTGAGTCCTGGGCAGGGGGCTAACGAGCAGTACTTC. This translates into CASSLSPGQGANEQYF.

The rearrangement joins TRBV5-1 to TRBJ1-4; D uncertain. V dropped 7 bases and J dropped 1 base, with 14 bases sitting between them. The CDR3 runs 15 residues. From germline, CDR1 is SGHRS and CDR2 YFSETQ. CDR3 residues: CASFVQPGTNEKLFF. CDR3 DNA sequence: TGCGCCAGCTTCGTGCAGCCCGGAACTAATGAAAAACTGTTTTTT.

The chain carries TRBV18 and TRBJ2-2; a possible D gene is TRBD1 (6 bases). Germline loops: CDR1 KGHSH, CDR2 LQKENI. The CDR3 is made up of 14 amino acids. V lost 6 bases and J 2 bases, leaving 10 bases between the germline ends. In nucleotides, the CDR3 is TGTGCCAGCTCGTCGGGACAAAACACCGGGGAGCTGTTTTTT. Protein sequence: CASSSGQNTGELFF.

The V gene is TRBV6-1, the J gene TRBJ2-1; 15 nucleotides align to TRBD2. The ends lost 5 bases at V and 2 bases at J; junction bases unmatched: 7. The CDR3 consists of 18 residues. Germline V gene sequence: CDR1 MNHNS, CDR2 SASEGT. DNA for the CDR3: TGTGCCAGCAGTAAAGGACTAGCGGGAGGGCCAACCTACAATGAGCAGTTCTTC. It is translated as CASSKGLAGGPTYNEQFF.

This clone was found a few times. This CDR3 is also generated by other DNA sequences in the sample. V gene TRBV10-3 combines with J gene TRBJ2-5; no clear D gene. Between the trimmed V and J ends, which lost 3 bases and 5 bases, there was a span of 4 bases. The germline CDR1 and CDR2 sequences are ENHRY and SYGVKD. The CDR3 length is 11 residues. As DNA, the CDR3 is TGTGCCATCAGTGAAGGGGAGACCCAGTACTTC. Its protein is CAISEGETQYF.

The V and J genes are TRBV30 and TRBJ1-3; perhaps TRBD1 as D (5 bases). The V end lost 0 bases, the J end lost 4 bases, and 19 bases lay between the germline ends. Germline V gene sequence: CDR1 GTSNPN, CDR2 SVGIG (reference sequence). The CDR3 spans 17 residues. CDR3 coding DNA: TGTGCCTGGAGTGTGTTAATCGCGGGGGATTGGGGAAACACCATATATTTT. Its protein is CAWSVLIAGDWGNTIYF.

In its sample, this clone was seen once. CDR3 in amino acids: CASSSKTNSKTEAFF. CDR3 nucleotide sequence: TGTGCCAGCAGCTCTAAGACGAACAGTAAGACTGAAGCTTTCTTT. The J gene is TRBJ1-1, the V gene TRBV5-4; D unresolved. The V end was cut by 3 bases, the J end by 5 bases, with 17 bases between. Germline CDR1 SGHNT, CDR2 YYREEE (reference sequence). This CDR3 region has 15 residues.

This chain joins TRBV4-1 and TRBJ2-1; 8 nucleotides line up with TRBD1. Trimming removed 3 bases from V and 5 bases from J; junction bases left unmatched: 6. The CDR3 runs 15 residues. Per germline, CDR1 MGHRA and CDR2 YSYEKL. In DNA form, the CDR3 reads TGCGCCAGCAGCCAGAACGACAGGGGCGACAATGAGCAGTTCTTC. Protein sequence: CASSQNDRGDNEQFF.

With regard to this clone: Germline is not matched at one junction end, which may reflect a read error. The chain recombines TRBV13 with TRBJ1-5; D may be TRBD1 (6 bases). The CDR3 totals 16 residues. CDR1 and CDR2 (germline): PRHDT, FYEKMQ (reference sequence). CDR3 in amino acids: CASSLGGLNSNQPQHF. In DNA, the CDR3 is TGTGCCAGCAGTTTAGGGGGGTTAAATAGCAATCAGCCCCAGCATTTT.

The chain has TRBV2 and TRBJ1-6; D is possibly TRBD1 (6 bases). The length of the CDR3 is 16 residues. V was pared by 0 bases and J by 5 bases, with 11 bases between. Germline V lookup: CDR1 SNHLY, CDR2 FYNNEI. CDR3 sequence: CASSEASGVNNSPLHF. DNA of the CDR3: TGTGCCAGCAGTGAAGCGTCAGGGGTAAATAATTCACCCCTCCACTTT.